This TCR beta chain was captured by sequencing in a study of cytomegalovirus exposure and HLA in healthy donors. As for the study in general: In a previous analysis, approximately 110 million unique TCR beta sequences were found from about 179 million T cells.

General study points: Some V segments, including TRBV6-2 and TRBV6-3, were excluded as indistinguishable.

The germline V gene has CDR1 SGHNT and CDR2 YYREEE (reference sequence). The CDR3 totals 15 residues. Researchers ran the PCR with 60 Vbeta and 13 Jbeta primers. Generated by immunoSEQ multiplex PCR, the TCRdb table keeps only in-frame clones and is missing some. This sample has approximately 150,000 clones, with less than 90% found just once. A word on this clone: Its antigen is undetermined. One end of the junction fails to match germline, which may point to a read error.

J is TRBJ2-7 and V is TRBV5-4, with 7 bases that match TRBD1. Sample: PBMCs. This TCR was recovered from a man between 50 and 59 years old in good health and CMV-seropositive. This chain's CDR3 is CASSLESGQGVEQYF. The CDR3 bases are TGTGCCAGCAGTTTGGAGTCAGGGCAGGGGGTCGAGCAGTACTTC.